The 30 T cell receptor beta chains listed next were all sequenced from one sample in a study of radiotherapy plus CTLA-4 blockade in lung cancer. Clones were read by immunoSEQ multiplex PCR, and TCRdb kept only the in-frame ones, dropping some. The sample consists of about 76,000 clones, around 80% of them appearing once. The material was peripheral blood, obtained from a patient treated with radiotherapy plus ipilimumab. The receptors stem from a human donor with non-small cell lung cancer who had stable disease on radiotherapy plus ipilimumab.

This clone was found a few times. V and J are TRBV18 and TRBJ1-1, with D possibly TRBD1 on 5 matching bases. Germline CDR1 and CDR2: KGHSH and LQKENI. The length of the CDR3 is 16 residues. V lost 3 bases and J 5 bases, leaving 19 bases between the germline ends. CDR3 DNA: TGTGCCAGCTCACCCCCCGGGGGATTGAAGGGAACTGAAGCTTTCTTT. The encoded protein is CASSPPGGLKGTEAFF.

The chain recombines TRBV7-9 with TRBJ2-1; TRBD2 matches 7 bases. J gave up 4 bases and V 1 base, and 4 bases lay outside the gene matches. There are 15 residues in the CDR3. Per the germline V gene, CDR1 is SEHNR and CDR2 is FQNEAQ (reference sequence). This CDR3 is CASSLVSSGYNEQFF. The CDR3 DNA reads as TGTGCCAGCAGCTTAGTATCTAGCGGTTACAATGAGCAGTTCTTC.

The chain employs TRBV27 and TRBJ1-6; 9 bases agree with TRBD1. Germline CDR1 and CDR2: MNHEY and SMNVEV (reference sequence). The CDR3 runs to 14 residues. After removal of 5 bases from V and 10 bases from J, the junction contained 6 bases not matched to a gene. The CDR3 DNA follows: TGTGCCAGCAGTCCGCTGGACAGGGGATCACCCCTCCACTTT. It specifies CASSPLDRGSPLHF.

The sample holds a few counts of this clone. The V call is TRBV2, the J call TRBJ2-2; 10 bases align to TRBD2. CDR1 SNHLY and CDR2 FYNNEI come from the germline V gene. V shed 4 bases and J 4 bases; nucleotides not matched to a gene: 6. The CDR3 runs 16 residues. The CDR3, as DNA: TGTGCCAGCAGTGTTATAGCGGGGGGTAGCACCGGGGAGCTGTTTTTT. Encoded protein: CASSVIAGGSTGELFF. The variable domain in full, with the rest retrieved from reference TRBV2 and TRBJ2-2, is EPEVTQTPSHQVTQMGQEVILRCVPISNHLYFYWYRQILGQKVEFLVSFYNNEISEKSEIFDDQFSVERPDGSNFTLKIRSTKLEDSAMYFCASSVIAGGSTGELFFGEGSRLTVL.

This chain connects TRBV11-2 to TRBJ1-1, with D possibly matching TRBD1 (5 bases). Germline CDR1 is SGHAT and CDR2 is FQNNGV. The V end lost 5 bases, the J end lost 5 bases, and 12 bases lay between the germline ends. This CDR3 is 13 amino acids long. The CDR3 spells CASSTAGVTEAFF. The CDR3 nucleotides are TGTGCCAGCAGCACGGCGGGGGTAACTGAAGCTTTCTTT.

V usage is TRBV4-2 and J usage is TRBJ2-7, with D perhaps matching TRBD2 (5 bases). V lost 1 base and J 5 bases, leaving 15 bases between the germline ends. From germline, CDR1 is LGHNA and CDR2 YNFKEQ. There are 15 residues in the CDR3. CDR3: CASSQGDAGGNEQYF. The CDR3 DNA is TGTGCCAGCAGCCAAGGTGACGCGGGTGGGAACGAGCAGTACTTC.

This clone was seen just once. One end of the junction fails to match germline, which may point to a read error. This rearrangement joins TRBV19 to TRBJ1-5, with D possibly being TRBD1 (5 bases). The germline gives CDR1 LNHDA, CDR2 SQIVND (reference sequence). This CDR3 comprises 15 residues. CDR3 protein: CASSLDSYSNQPQHF. CDR3 DNA sequence: TGTGCCAGTAGTCTAGACAGTTATAGCAATCAGCCCCAGCATTTT.

V gene TRBV5-1 combines with J gene TRBJ2-7; D not certain. Trimming stripped 0 bases from V and 1 base from J, with 2 bases between. The CDR3 totals 12 residues. CDR1 is SGHRS, CDR2 YFSETQ, per germline. CDR3 in DNA: TGCGCCAGCAGCTTGGAATCCTACGAGCAGTACTTC. Protein sequence: CASSLESYEQYF.

This clone came up a few times. The genes are TRBV19 and TRBJ1-5; D might be TRBD1 (6 bases). The CDR3 sequence is 14 residues long. Germline lookup yields CDR1 LNHDA and CDR2 SQIVND (reference sequence). With 6 bases removed from V and 3 bases from J, the gap between germline ends came to 12 bases. The CDR3 nucleotides are TGTGCCAGTAGCGGCGGGACACACAATCAGCCCCAGCATTTT. As protein: CASSGGTHNQPQHF.

V is TRBV5-4 and J is TRBJ2-5, with D uncertain. The CDR3 spans 13 residues. Per the germline V gene, CDR1 is SGHNT and CDR2 is YYREEE (reference sequence). V lost 0 bases and J lost 2, with 5 bases in between. The CDR3 spells CASSLGFQETQYF. CDR3 in DNA: TGTGCCAGCAGCTTGGGATTTCAAGAGACCCAGTACTTC. Full variable domain (outside the CDR3, taken from reference TRBV5-4 and TRBJ2-5): ETGVTQSPTHLIKTRGQQVTLRCSSQSGHNTVSWYQQALGQGPQFIFQYYREEENGRGNFPPRFSGLQFPNYSSELNVNALELDDSALYLCASSLGFQETQYFGPGTRLLVL.

The gene calls are TRBV7-9 and TRBJ1-6; the match to TRBD1 covers 9 bases. The V segment lost 5 bases and the J segment 7 bases; nucleotides outside the gene matches: 3. Per germline, CDR1 SEHNR and CDR2 FQNEAQ (reference sequence). The CDR3 covers 14 residues. The CDR3 loop reads CASSETGGNSPLHF. Here the CDR3 DNA reads TGTGCCAGCAGCGAGACAGGGGGGAATTCACCCCTCCACTTT. Full variable domain (rest looked up from reference TRBV7-9 and TRBJ1-6): DTGVSQNPRHKITKRGQNVTFRCDPISEHNRLYWYRQTLGQGPEFLTYFQNEAQLEKSRLLSDRFSAERPKGSFSTLEIQRTEQGDSAMYLCASSETGGNSPLHFGNGTRLTVT.

In this sample, this clone turned up a few times. The chain uses TRBV29-1 and TRBJ2-3; D is perhaps TRBD2 (6 bases). Germline lookup yields CDR1 SQVTM and CDR2 ANQGSEA. This CDR3 is built from 13 residues. Between the trimmed V and J ends, which lost 7 bases and 0 bases, there was a span of 11 bases. The CDR3 is CSGRETSTDTQYF. DNA of the CDR3: TGCAGCGGGCGGGAAACTAGCACAGATACGCAGTATTTT.

The chain couples TRBV4-1 to TRBJ1-4, with TRBD1 identical over 10 bases. With 2 bases clipped from V and 13 bases from J, the junction kept 16 bases outside the gene matches. The CDR3 length is 17 residues. Germline V lookup: CDR1 MGHRA, CDR2 YSYEKL. CDR3 protein: CASSQNPSPGTGVGLFF. CDR3 DNA sequence: TGCGCCAGCAGCCAAAACCCTAGTCCCGGGACAGGGGTAGGACTGTTTTTT.

The V call is TRBV7-8, the J call TRBJ2-5; 8 positions agree with TRBD2. Gene TRBJ2-7 matches the end of the DNA better, so the J call may be wrong. This CDR3 spans 14 amino acids. Germline loops: CDR1 SGHVS, CDR2 FQNEAQ. CDR3 loop: CASSFTGGFYEQYF. DNA for the CDR3: TGTGCCAGCAGCTTTACGGGAGGGTTCTACGAGCAGTACTTC.

This chain's CDR3 is CASRDRGGSPLHF. For the CDR3, the DNA is TGTGCCAGCCGGGACAGGGGCGGTTCACCCCTCCACTTT. The genes are TRBV6-4 and TRBJ1-6; 10 bases match TRBD1. This CDR3 spans 13 amino acids. The V segment lost 8 bases and the J segment 9 bases; nucleotides outside the gene matches: 4. The V gene's germline CDR1 is MRHNA and CDR2 SNTAGT.

The chain has TRBV6-5 and TRBJ2-7; 13 nucleotides match TRBD2. CDR1 and CDR2 from the germline V gene are MNHEY and SVGAGI. This CDR3 is built from 14 residues. The ends lost 2 bases at V and 7 bases at J; junction bases unmatched: 2. CDR3 sequence (DNA): TGTGCCAGCAGTTACAGGGGACTAGCGGGAGAGCAGTACTTC. Translated, it gives CASSYRGLAGEQYF.

The chain uses TRBV14 and TRBJ1-1; D perhaps matches TRBD1 (5 bases). Trimming cost V 1 base and J 0 bases, with 9 bases left between them. There are 15 residues in the CDR3. Per germline, CDR1 SGHDN and CDR2 FVKESK. The CDR3: CASSQAGAMNTEAFF. As DNA, the CDR3 is TGTGCCAGCAGCCAAGCCGGGGCGATGAACACTGAAGCTTTCTTT.

Comment on this clone: This sample also contains other DNA sequences that code for the same CDR3. The chain joins TRBV30 to TRBJ2-6, with D possibly called TRBD1 or TRBD2 (6 bases each). This CDR3 spans 16 amino acids. V was shortened by 5 bases and J by 4 bases, with 18 bases between the two germline ends. Per germline, CDR1 GTSNPN and CDR2 SVGIG (reference sequence). The CDR3 reads CAWGLRRGTGANVLTF. Here the CDR3 DNA reads TGTGCCTGGGGGTTACGTCGGGGGACAGGGGCCAACGTCCTGACTTTC.

J is TRBJ1-5 and V is TRBV19; a possible D gene is TRBD1 (6 bases). Trimming took off 3 bases at V and 5 bases at J, with 11 bases between the two ends. CDR1 is LNHDA and CDR2 is SQIVND in the germline V gene (reference sequence). This CDR3 comprises 14 residues. The CDR3 loop reads CASSIGRGDQPQHF. The CDR3 DNA reads TGTGCCAGTAGTATTGGCAGGGGCGATCAGCCCCAGCATTTT.

V and J are TRBV10-1 and TRBJ1-5; no reliable D call. This CDR3 spans 13 amino acids. CDR1 WNHNN and CDR2 SYGVQD come from the germline V gene (reference sequence). Trimming took 3 bases from V and 5 from J, leaving 8 bases between them. The CDR3 bases are TGCGCCAGCAGTGAAGGCCCTTATCAGCCCCAGCATTTT. Translating it yields CASSEGPYQPQHF.

The chain joins TRBV2 to TRBJ1-6; perhaps TRBD1 as D (5 bases). The CDR3 is 16 residues long. Trimming left V 6 bases short and J 8 bases short, with 20 bases between. Germline lookup yields CDR1 SNHLY and CDR2 FYNNEI. CDR3 sequence reads: CASRVEGWRGDSPLHF. The CDR3 nucleotides are TGTGCCAGCAGAGTCGAAGGGTGGAGGGGTGATTCACCCCTCCACTTT.

V gene TRBV30 combines with J gene TRBJ2-3; TRBD1 aligns across 10 bases. V shed 3 bases, J shed 7 bases, and the junction held 7 bases outside the gene matches. This CDR3 has 14 amino acids. CDR1 is GTSNPN and CDR2 is SVGIG in the germline V gene (reference sequence). CDR3 coding DNA: TGTGCCTGGAGGGGTGACAGGGGGCCAAATACGCAGTATTTT. Protein sequence: CAWRGDRGPNTQYF.

With respect to this clone: A junction end diverges from the germline sequence, so it may reflect a read error. The chain uses TRBV10-3 and TRBJ2-7; D may match TRBD1 or TRBD2 (5 bases each). CDR3 length: 14 amino acids. Germline loops: CDR1 ENHRY, CDR2 SYGVKD. The CDR3 coding sequence is TGTGCCACCAGTGGGAGAGGGGCGCGGGACGAGCAGTACTTC. Translating it yields CATSGRGARDEQYF.

The rearrangement joins TRBV5-1 to TRBJ2-1; weak D call: TRBD2 (5 bases). The CDR3 runs to 15 residues. CDR1 and CDR2 from the germline V gene are SGHRS and YFSETQ. V lost 4 bases and J 2 bases, leaving 13 bases between the germline ends. The CDR3 sequence is CASSPGLPPYNEQFF. The CDR3, as DNA: TGCGCCAGCAGCCCTGGACTTCCTCCCTACAATGAGCAGTTCTTC.

The chain couples TRBV5-1 to TRBJ1-2; TRBD1 matches at 7 bases. This CDR3 is built from 12 residues. Germline CDR1 and CDR2: SGHRS and YFSETQ. V trimming: 6 bases; J trimming: 8 bases; junction bases outside the gene matches: 7. CDR3 loop: CASTEGAVGYTF. CDR3 sequence (DNA): TGCGCCAGCACCGAGGGGGCGGTAGGCTACACCTTC.

The CDR3 loop reads CASSYLAGGPWNEQFF. The DNA for the CDR3 is TGTGCCAGCAGCTACCTAGCGGGAGGGCCTTGGAATGAGCAGTTCTTC. The V and J genes are TRBV14 and TRBJ2-1; 12 nucleotides match TRBD2. The trim removed 5 bases at V and 7 bases at J, leaving 9 bases unmatched. Looked up from germline, CDR1 is SGHDN and CDR2 is FVKESK. This CDR3 comprises 16 residues. The whole variable domain, filled in from reference TRBV14 and TRBJ2-1, reads EAGVTQFPSHSVIEKGQTVTLRCDPISGHDNLYWYRRVMGKEIKFLLHFVKESKQDESGMPNNRFLAERTGGTYSTLKVQPAELEDSGVYFCASSYLAGGPWNEQFFGPGTRLTVL.

The chain uses TRBV10-1 and TRBJ2-3; D is possibly TRBD1 or TRBD2 (5 bases each). The CDR3 totals 14 residues. Trimming took 6 bases from V and 0 from J, leaving 10 bases between them. CDR1 and CDR2 from the germline V gene are WNHNN and SYGVQD (reference sequence). The CDR3 coding sequence is TGCGCCAGCAGGTCGGGACCGAGCACAGATACGCAGTATTTT. Its protein is CASRSGPSTDTQYF.

The chain has TRBV5-1 and TRBJ1-6; 10 bases align to TRBD1. Germline lookup yields CDR1 SGHRS and CDR2 YFSETQ. This CDR3 spans 16 amino acids. Germline trimming cut 5 bases from V and 6 bases from J; bases unmatched to any gene: 8. The CDR3 spells CASSPSTGGRNSPLHF. The DNA for the CDR3 is TGCGCCAGCAGTCCATCGACAGGGGGCCGTAATTCACCCCTCCACTTT.

V is TRBV5-1 and J is TRBJ2-3, with D perhaps matching TRBD1 (6 bases). V was trimmed by 4 bases and J by 0 bases, leaving 9 bases between them. The germline V gene has CDR1 SGHRS and CDR2 YFSETQ. The CDR3 totals 14 residues. DNA of the CDR3: TGCGCCAGCAGCCCGGACAGTAGCACAGATACGCAGTATTTT. This encodes CASSPDSSTDTQYF.

This clone was recorded once. The chain joins TRBV10-1 to TRBJ2-1; TRBD1 matches at 8 bases. The CDR3 spans 16 residues. Trimming removed 6 bases from V and 2 bases from J; junction bases left unmatched: 9. The germline V gene encodes CDR1 WNHNN and CDR2 SYGVQD (reference sequence). In DNA, the CDR3 is TGCGCCAGCAGCGACAGGGGCGCTACCACCTACAATGAGCAGTTCTTC. The encoded protein is CASSDRGATTYNEQFF.